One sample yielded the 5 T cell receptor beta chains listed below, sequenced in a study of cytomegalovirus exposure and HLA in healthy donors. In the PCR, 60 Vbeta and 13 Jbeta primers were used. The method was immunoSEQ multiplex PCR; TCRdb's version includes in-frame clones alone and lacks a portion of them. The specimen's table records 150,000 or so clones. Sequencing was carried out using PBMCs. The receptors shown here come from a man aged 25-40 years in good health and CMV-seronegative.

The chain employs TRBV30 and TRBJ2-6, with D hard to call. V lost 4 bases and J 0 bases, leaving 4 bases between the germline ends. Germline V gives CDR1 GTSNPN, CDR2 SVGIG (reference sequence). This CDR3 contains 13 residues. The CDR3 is CAWKSSGANVLTF. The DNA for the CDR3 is TGTGCCTGGAAGAGCTCTGGGGCCAACGTCCTGACTTTC.

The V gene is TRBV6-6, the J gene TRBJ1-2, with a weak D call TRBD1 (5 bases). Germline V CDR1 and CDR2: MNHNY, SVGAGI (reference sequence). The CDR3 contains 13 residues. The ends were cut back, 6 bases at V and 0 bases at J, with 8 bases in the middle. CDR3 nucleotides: TGTGCCAGCAGCCCAGGGACTAACTATGGCTACACCTTC. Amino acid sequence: CASSPGTNYGYTF.

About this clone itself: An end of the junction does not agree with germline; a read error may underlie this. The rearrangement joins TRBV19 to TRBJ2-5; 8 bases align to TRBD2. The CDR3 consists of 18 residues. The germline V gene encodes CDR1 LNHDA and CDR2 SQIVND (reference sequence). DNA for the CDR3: TGTGCCAGCAGTATAGGCCCGGGAGCGGGAGCTTCGCCGAAGACCCAGTACTTC. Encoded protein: CASSIGPGAGASPKTQYF.

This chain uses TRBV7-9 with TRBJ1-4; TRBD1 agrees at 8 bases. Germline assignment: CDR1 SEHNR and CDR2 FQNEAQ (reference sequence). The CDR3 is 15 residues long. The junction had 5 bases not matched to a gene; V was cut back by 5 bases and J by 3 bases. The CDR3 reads CASSHGTGANEKLFF. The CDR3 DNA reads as TGTGCCAGCAGCCACGGGACAGGCGCTAATGAAAAACTGTTTTTT.

The CDR3 nucleotides read TGCGCCAGCAGCTTGGCCTGGGGCAGTACCTACGAGCAGTACTTC. Its translation: CASSLAWGSTYEQYF. The chain links TRBV5-1 to TRBJ2-7; TRBD1 is a possible D gene (5 bases). Trimming pared 0 bases from V and 2 bases from J, leaving 12 bases between. The CDR3 is 15 amino acids. CDR1 SGHRS and CDR2 YFSETQ come from the germline V gene.